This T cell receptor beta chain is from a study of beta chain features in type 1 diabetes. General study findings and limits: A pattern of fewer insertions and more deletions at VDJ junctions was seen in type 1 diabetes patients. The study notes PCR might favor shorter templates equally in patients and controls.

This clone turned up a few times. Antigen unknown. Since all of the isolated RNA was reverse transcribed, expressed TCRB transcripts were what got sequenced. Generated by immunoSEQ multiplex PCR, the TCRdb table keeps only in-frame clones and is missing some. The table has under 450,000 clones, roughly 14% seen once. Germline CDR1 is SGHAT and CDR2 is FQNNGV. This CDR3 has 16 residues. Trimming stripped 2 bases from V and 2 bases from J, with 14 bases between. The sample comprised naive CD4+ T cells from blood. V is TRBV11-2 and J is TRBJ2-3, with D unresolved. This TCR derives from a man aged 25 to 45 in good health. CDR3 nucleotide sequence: TGTGCCAGCAGCTTAAACCCGATCCACTACACAGATACGCAGTATTTT. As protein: CASSLNPIHYTDTQYF.